This is a list of T cell receptor beta chains from one sample in a study of T cell responses to AZD1222 COVID-19 vaccine. The data were produced by immunoSEQ multiplex PCR, yet TCRdb's version contains in-frame clones alone and is incomplete. There are 150,000 or so clones in the sample; roughly 92% occur only once, and under 6.5% lies in the top ten. The sequencing here drew on peripheral blood, taken on day 0 of AZD1222 vaccination. These receptors originate from an adult in good health. CDR3s include the opening cysteine and the closing phenylalanine or tryptophan. Fields, in order: V gene, J gene, CDR3 protein.

TRBV3-1/TRBV3-2	TRBJ2-2	CASKFTNTGELFF
TRBV4-1	TRBJ1-1	CASSPLNLNTEAFF
TRBV30	TRBJ2-7	CAWSVPTGRDYEQYF
TRBV19	TRBJ2-2	CASSFGLAGETNTGELFF
TRBV3-1/TRBV3-2	TRBJ2-3	CASSQTAPGQRSTDTQYF
TRBV13	TRBJ2-3	CASSFRTSGRTDTQYF
TRBV5-1	TRBJ2-1	CASSLDTAGSYNEQFF
TRBV5-4	TRBJ1-2	CASSRPIQGSGYTF
TRBV4-2	TRBJ2-3	CASSQVVGGFTDTQYF
TRBV19	TRBJ2-1	CASTPSVGLAGYNEQFF
TRBV19	TRBJ2-7	CASSIDSIQGREQYF
TRBV30	TRBJ1-5	CAWSVEGVGFQPQHF
TRBV5-1	TRBJ1-2	CASSLGQGGSYGYTF
TRBV29-1	TRBJ1-1	CSGQGETEAFF
TRBV6-4	TRBJ1-3	CASNNGTVSGNTIYF
TRBV5-1	TRBJ1-2	CASSFPDRNYGYTF
TRBV19	TRBJ1-2	CASRPGGEDGYTF
TRBV3-1/TRBV3-2	TRBJ1-1	CASSQEDPNTEAFF
TRBV7-7	TRBJ2-1	CASSPGPGRRNNEQFF
TRBV15	TRBJ1-5	CATSRAGGAGNQPQHF
TRBV19	TRBJ1-4	CASSITQGENEKLFF
TRBV4-1	TRBJ1-5	CASSQESTQISNQPQHF
TRBV19	TRBJ1-4	CASSIFPRGKANEKLFF
TRBV30	TRBJ2-7	CAWSDLGTTYEQYF
TRBV28	TRBJ1-2	CASSLATSFRYGYTF
TRBV5-1	TRBJ2-7	CASSLQGGRTYEQYF
TRBV28	TRBJ1-1	CASSHSRDRVNTEAFF
TRBV4-1	TRBJ2-1	CASSRRDEQFF
TRBV19	TRBJ1-2	CASSIGTAIYGYTF
TRBV5-1	TRBJ1-1	CASSPQTGGTEAFF
TRBV28	TRBJ1-2	CASSLYRDGYTF
TRBV5-6	TRBJ2-3	CASSLGAWVTDTQYF
TRBV19	TRBJ2-5	CASSLNPTAGLQETQYF
TRBV5-4	TRBJ2-1	CASSAPGGSSYNEQFF
TRBV19	TRBJ2-5	CASSIWSGAYQETQYF
TRBV25-1	TRBJ2-3	CASSDRAGGDTDTQYF
TRBV19	TRBJ1-1	CASTLVAGSEAFF
TRBV2	TRBJ2-1	CASMSGSSYNEQFF
TRBV5-1	TRBJ2-7	CASSFGQGRNEQYF
TRBV9	TRBJ2-1	CASSVGLADYNEQFF
TRBV5-6	TRBJ1-2	CASSSDSGYTF
TRBV27	TRBJ1-1	CASRPGQGGWDTEAFF
TRBV4-1	TRBJ2-1	CASSSKAARGGYEQFF
TRBV28	TRBJ2-4	CASKETGQAKNIQYF
TRBV5-4	TRBJ1-2	CASSLVSADYGYTF
TRBV13	TRBJ2-2	CASSLRRFSGSNTGELFF